One sample yielded the 8 T cell receptor beta chains listed below, sequenced in a study of cytomegalovirus exposure and HLA in healthy donors. The protocol was immunoSEQ multiplex PCR, while the TCRdb copy is restricted to in-frame clones and leaves out a portion. Of roughly 200,000 clones listed, approximately 83% were seen once; the top ten hold around 2.8%. The material sequenced was PBMCs. These receptor sequences come from a woman under 30 in good health and CMV-seropositive.

This clone was seen a single time. This same CDR3 is encoded by further DNA sequences in the sample. The rearrangement uses TRBV5-4 and TRBJ1-1, with 9 bases identical to TRBD1. The CDR3 is made up of 14 amino acids. The germline CDR1 and CDR2 sequences are SGHNT and YYREEE (reference sequence). V shed 0 bases and J 5 bases; nucleotides not matched to a gene: 2. The CDR3 loop reads CASSLDRGLTEAFF. The CDR3 nucleotides read TGTGCCAGCAGCTTGGACAGGGGGCTTACTGAAGCTTTCTTT. The whole variable domain, filled in from reference TRBV5-4 and TRBJ1-1, reads ETGVTQSPTHLIKTRGQQVTLRCSSQSGHNTVSWYQQALGQGPQFIFQYYREEENGRGNFPPRFSGLQFPNYSSELNVNALELDDSALYLCASSLDRGLTEAFFGQGTRLTVV.

The genes are TRBV9 and TRBJ1-6, with unresolved D. This CDR3 contains 14 residues. Germline values: CDR1 SGDLS, CDR2 YYNGEE. V was pared by 0 bases and J by 3 bases, with 4 bases between. This CDR3 is CASSVAIYNSPLHF. For the CDR3, the DNA is TGTGCCAGCAGCGTAGCCATCTATAATTCACCCCTCCACTTT.

The chain is built from TRBV6-5 and TRBJ2-7; D is perhaps TRBD2 (5 bases). This CDR3 spans 11 amino acids. V dropped 4 bases and J dropped 6 bases, with 7 bases sitting between them. Germline V gene lookup returns CDR1 MNHEY and CDR2 SVGAGI. CDR3 nucleotides: TGTGCCAGCAGTTCGGGGATCGAGCAGTACTTC. The encoded protein is CASSSGIEQYF.

The chain joins TRBV4-1 to TRBJ1-3, with no clear D. The CDR3 contains 15 residues. Germline V gives CDR1 MGHRA, CDR2 YSYEKL. V lost 0 bases, J lost 3 bases, and 9 bases lay in between. The DNA of the CDR3 is TGCGCCAGCAGCCAAGACTACGAGGTTGGAAACACCATATATTTT. Protein: CASSQDYEVGNTIYF.

In DNA form, the CDR3 reads TGTGCCAGCAGCGAGCGTAGTAGTTTTGAAAACACCATATATTTT. It encodes CASSERSSFENTIYF. The genes are TRBV9 and TRBJ1-3; no definite D call. There are 15 residues in the CDR3. In germline, CDR1 is SGDLS, CDR2 YYNGEE. Trimming took off 3 bases at V and 6 bases at J, with 16 bases between the two ends.

This chain links TRBV4-1 with TRBJ1-2; no reliable D call. CDR1 MGHRA and CDR2 YSYEKL come from the germline V gene. Trimming left V 1 base short and J 6 bases short, with 15 bases between. This CDR3 is 15 amino acids long. For the CDR3, the DNA is TGCGCCAGCAGCCAAGGAGGTAGCCAATGGGATGGCTACACCTTC. Its protein product is CASSQGGSQWDGYTF.

This clone was seen once. The rearrangement joins TRBV9 to TRBJ2-2; the match to TRBD1 covers 7 bases. Germline V gene lookup returns CDR1 SGDLS and CDR2 YYNGEE. V dropped 1 base and J dropped 0; count of bases not matched to a gene: 3. The CDR3 totals 16 residues. The chain's CDR3 is CASSVFGTANTGELFF. CDR3 nucleotides: TGTGCCAGCAGCGTATTCGGGACAGCGAACACCGGGGAGCTGTTTTTT.

The gene calls are TRBV6-5 and TRBJ1-4; TRBD1 is a possible D gene (5 bases). V lost 2 bases and J lost 8, with 15 bases in between. This CDR3 comprises 15 residues. In germline, CDR1 is MNHEY, CDR2 SVGAGI. The CDR3 here is CASSYEFRVGEKLFF. The CDR3 DNA reads TGTGCCAGCAGTTACGAGTTCAGGGTAGGGGAAAAACTGTTTTTT.